This T cell receptor (beta chain) is drawn from a study of T cells in Graves' hyperthyroidism and ophthalmopathy. RNA transcripts served as the template for amplifying TCR beta CDR3 regions. The TCR CDR3 first-round RT-PCR relied on the HTBI primer set. TCRdb redid the calling of the multiplex PCR reads with MiXCR, one entry per CDR3 protein. The sample yields around 400,000 distinct CDR3 sequences, less than 15% seen once. This clonotype was seen repeatedly, ten times or more. The germline V gene has CDR1 SGHAT and CDR2 FQDESV (reference sequence). The CDR3 totals 17 residues. Trimming stripped 5 bases from V and 1 base from J, with 20 bases between.

Sequencing was performed on blood. V usage is TRBV11-1 and J usage is TRBJ1-1; weak D call: TRBD1 (6 bases). The clonotype was recovered from a woman younger than 30 with Graves' hyperthyroidism. The CDR3 reads CASSRPLRGAGNTEAFF. The CDR3 DNA follows: TGTGCCAGCAGCCGACCCTTGAGGGGGGCCGGGAACACTGAAGCTTTCTTT.